The 7 T cell receptor beta chains below come from one sample, sequenced in a study of regulatory T cells in long-lasting Graves disease. TCR beta libraries were built with iRepertoire HTBI primers and Arm-PCR of CDR3 regions. TCRdb re-derived calls from the multiplex PCR reads in MiXCR, one entry per CDR3 protein. The sample lists 360,000 or so distinct CDR3 sequences; 16% were seen once. Documented time point: newly diagnosed GD, antithyroid drugs for less than 3 months. Isolated PBMC RNA provided the starting material for the TCR library. The same sample was also studied in work on T cells in Graves' hyperthyroidism and ophthalmopathy.

The sequenced sample was peripheral blood mononuclear cells (PBMCs), obtained at new diagnosis, from a patient treated with antithyroid drugs. Receptors originate from a man aged 35 to 55 with Graves disease.

In this sample, this clonotype turned up many times. The chain employs TRBV6-2 or TRBV6-3 and TRBJ2-1, with TRBD2 as a possible D gene (6 bases). Per the germline V gene, CDR1 is MNHEY and CDR2 is SVGEGT. The CDR3 is made up of 13 amino acids. V was clipped by 6 bases and J by 8 bases, with 14 bases between them. The CDR3 is CASRHRELDEQFF. As DNA, the CDR3 is TGTGCCAGCAGGCACCGGGAGCTGGATGAGCAGTTCTTC.

This clonotype was found many times. CDR3 in amino acids: CASSLVGQGGTQYF. As DNA, the CDR3 is TGTGCCAGCAGCTTAGTCGGACAGGGGGGGACCCAGTACTTC. The chain employs TRBV7-2 and TRBJ2-5, with TRBD1 matching over 10 bases. The germline gives CDR1 SGHTA, CDR2 FQGNSA. This CDR3 is built from 14 residues. The J segment lost 7 bases and the V segment lost 1 base, leaving 3 bases of the junction unmatched.

This chain links TRBV4-2 with TRBJ2-5, with 9 nucleotides matching TRBD2. Germline CDR1 and CDR2: LGHNA and YNFKEQ. The CDR3 is 17 amino acids. Losses at the gene ends were 0 bases for V and 7 bases for J; bases not matched to a gene: 12. The CDR3 is CASSQEGSSGGRGTQYF. The DNA of the CDR3 is TGTGCCAGCAGCCAAGAGGGGAGTAGCGGGGGCCGGGGGACCCAGTACTTC.

This clonotype was seen more than once but under ten times. V usage is TRBV4-2 and J usage is TRBJ1-1; 8 bases agree with TRBD1. V was clipped by 1 base and J by 4 bases; unmatched bases: 11. This CDR3 is built from 17 residues. Germline loops: CDR1 LGHNA, CDR2 YNFKEQ. The CDR3 DNA follows: TGTGCCAGCAGCCAAGCGGCGATCAGGGACAGGTCCACTGAAGCTTTCTTT. This gives the protein CASSQAAIRDRSTEAFF.

This clonotype was seen at least ten times. The chain joins TRBV2 to TRBJ1-1; D remains unclear. The V gene's germline CDR1 is SNHLY and CDR2 FYNNEI. The CDR3 is made up of 13 amino acids. The V and J ends lost 6 bases and 8 bases respectively, with 16 bases between them. The CDR3 reads CASSDRRTPEAFF. CDR3 in DNA: TGTGCCAGCAGCGACCGTCGGACGCCCGAAGCTTTCTTT. Together with reference TRBV2 and TRBJ1-1, the CDR3 gives the full variable domain: EPEVTQTPSHQVTQMGQEVILRCVPISNHLYFYWYRQILGQKVEFLVSFYNNEISEKSEIFDDQFSVERPDGSNFTLKIRSTKLEDSAMYFCASSDRRTPEAFFGQGTRLTVV.

This clonotype was counted a single time. This chain links TRBV12-3 or TRBV12-4 with TRBJ2-1; 9 bases are a match to TRBD2. V was clipped by 3 bases and J by 8 bases; unmatched bases: 8. CDR3 length equals 15 residues. The CDR3 bases are TGTGCCAGCAGTTTGGCGGGAGGGCCTAAGGATGAGCAGTTCTTC. Amino acid sequence: CASSLAGGPKDEQFF.

This clonotype was observed at least ten times. The rearrangement joins TRBV7-2 to TRBJ2-3; D remains ambiguous. The CDR3 has 14 residues. V lost 1 base, J lost 2 bases, and 7 bases lay in between. Germline V gene lookup returns CDR1 SGHTA and CDR2 FQGNSA. The CDR3 DNA reads TGTGCCAGCAGCTTAGTGACGAACACAGATACGCAGTATTTT. As protein: CASSLVTNTDTQYF.